The 20 T cell receptor beta chains below were found in one sample sequenced in a study of blood T cell repertoires in COVID-19. The data were produced by immunoSEQ multiplex PCR, yet TCRdb's version contains in-frame clones alone and is incomplete. The data hold about 180,000 clones, with about 87% observed a single time. Sequencing was performed on peripheral blood. The receptor set was obtained from a woman aged 25 to 39 with acute or convalescent COVID-19.

Worth noting for this clone: The junction differs from germline at one of its ends, possibly a read error. Different DNA sequences within this sample yield the same CDR3. CDR3 sequence reads: CASSMGRDNTEAFF. CDR3 coding DNA: TGTGCCAGTAGTATGGGCAGAGACAACACTGAGGCTTTCTTT. The chain uses TRBV19 and TRBJ1-1, with unresolved D. From germline, CDR1 is LNHDA and CDR2 SQIVND (reference sequence). This CDR3 has 14 amino acids.

The chain employs TRBV19 and TRBJ2-1, with D unresolved. Germline assignment: CDR1 LNHDA and CDR2 SQIVND (reference sequence). V was shortened by 9 bases and J by 0 bases, with 12 bases between the two germline ends. The CDR3 totals 14 residues. The CDR3 bases are TGTGCCAGCCAACCAAGCCGCTCCTACAATGAGCAGTTCTTC. It is translated as CASQPSRSYNEQFF.

The genes are TRBV2 and TRBJ1-2; 10 bases agree with TRBD1. The V segment lost 8 bases and the J segment 8 bases; nucleotides outside the gene matches: 11. CDR1 and CDR2 (germline): SNHLY, FYNNEI. The CDR3 sequence is 14 residues long. The DNA of the CDR3 is TGTGCCAGCTCCCGGGACAGGGGCCGCGGAGGCTACACCTTC. This encodes CASSRDRGRGGYTF.

V gene TRBV2 combines with J gene TRBJ1-6; 7 bases match TRBD1. The ends lost 6 bases at V and 0 bases at J; junction bases unmatched: 2. The germline CDR1 and CDR2 sequences are SNHLY and FYNNEI. CDR3 length: 15 residues. CDR3 in DNA: TGTGCCAGCAGCCAGGGGGGCTCCTATAATTCACCCCTCCACTTT. As protein: CASSQGGSYNSPLHF. The variable domain in full, completed from reference TRBV2 and TRBJ1-6, reads EPEVTQTPSHQVTQMGQEVILRCVPISNHLYFYWYRQILGQKVEFLVSFYNNEISEKSEIFDDQFSVERPDGSNFTLKIRSTKLEDSAMYFCASSQGGSYNSPLHFGNGTRLTVT.

This chain joins TRBV5-1 and TRBJ2-1, with D possibly being TRBD2 (5 bases). The CDR3 contains 16 residues. Between the trimmed V and J ends, which lost 0 bases and 5 bases, there was a span of 15 bases. Germline V gives CDR1 SGHRS, CDR2 YFSETQ. CDR3 region: CASSLALGVLDNEQFF. The CDR3 DNA reads as TGCGCCAGCAGCTTGGCCTTGGGAGTTCTCGACAATGAGCAGTTCTTC. Drawing the rest from reference TRBV5-1 and TRBJ2-1, the complete variable domain is KAGVTQTPRYLIKTRGQQVTLSCSPISGHRSVSWYQQTPGQGLQFLFEYFSETQRNKGNFPGRFSGRQFSNSRSEMNVSTLELGDSALYLCASSLALGVLDNEQFFGPGTRLTVL.

The chain links TRBV12-3 or TRBV12-4 to TRBJ2-1; D is ambiguous. This CDR3 is 12 amino acids long. Trimming removed 5 bases from V and 10 bases from J, with 12 bases in between. CDR3 nucleotide sequence: TGTGCCAGCAGTGCCCTAAGCGAGGAGCAGTTCTTC. It yields the protein CASSALSEEQFF.

The rearrangement uses TRBV11-2 and TRBJ2-7; D gene uncertain. This CDR3 is built from 13 residues. Per germline, CDR1 SGHAT and CDR2 FQNNGV. V was trimmed by 5 bases and J by 5 bases, leaving 13 bases between them. The CDR3 reads CASSPTVEDEQYF. CDR3 nucleotide sequence: TGTGCCAGCAGCCCGACGGTTGAGGACGAGCAGTACTTC.

This CDR3 reads CASSPRQGHEQFF. CDR3 sequence (DNA): TGTGCCAGCAGCCCGAGACAGGGCCATGAGCAGTTCTTC. This chain links TRBV7-9 with TRBJ2-1; TRBD1 aligns across 7 bases. The V and J ends lost 5 bases and 8 bases, in that order; junction bases with no gene match: 6. The CDR3 has 13 residues. Germline V gene data show CDR1 as SEHNR and CDR2 as FQNEAQ (reference sequence). Based on the CDR3 plus reference TRBV7-9 and TRBJ2-1, the full variable domain is DTGVSQNPRHKITKRGQNVTFRCDPISEHNRLYWYRQTLGQGPEFLTYFQNEAQLEKSRLLSDRFSAERPKGSFSTLEIQRTEQGDSAMYLCASSPRQGHEQFFGPGTRLTVL.

The rearrangement uses TRBV6-1 and TRBJ2-2; 12 bases map to TRBD2. This CDR3 has 14 amino acids. Germline CDR1 and CDR2: MNHNS and SASEGT. V shed 3 bases, J shed 9 bases, and the junction held 2 bases outside the gene matches. CDR3 in DNA: TGTGCCAGCAGTGAGAGGACTAGCGGGAGGGAGCTGTTTTTT. This gives the protein CASSERTSGRELFF.

This chain connects TRBV2 to TRBJ1-1; D is unclear. Germline V gene sequence: CDR1 SNHLY, CDR2 FYNNEI. V was pared by 7 bases and J by 8 bases, with 14 bases between. The CDR3 extends over 12 amino acids. The CDR3 is CASMSHSMEAFF. The CDR3, as DNA: TGTGCCAGCATGTCCCATTCAATGGAAGCTTTCTTT. The whole variable domain, remainder taken from reference TRBV2 and TRBJ1-1, is EPEVTQTPSHQVTQMGQEVILRCVPISNHLYFYWYRQILGQKVEFLVSFYNNEISEKSEIFDDQFSVERPDGSNFTLKIRSTKLEDSAMYFCASMSHSMEAFFGQGTRLTVV.

This chain connects TRBV9 to TRBJ2-1; possible D gene TRBD2, 6 bases. Between the trimmed V and J ends, which lost 5 bases and 6 bases, there was a span of 15 bases. Germline CDR1 reads SGDLS; CDR2 reads YYNGEE. The CDR3 is made up of 14 amino acids. CDR3 loop: CASRAIAGRNEQFF. The CDR3 DNA reads TGTGCCAGCAGGGCGATTGCGGGACGCAATGAGCAGTTCTTC.

This rearrangement joins TRBV18 to TRBJ1-5; D not certain. The germline CDR1 and CDR2 sequences are KGHSH and LQKENI. Trimming left V 3 bases short and J 1 base short, with 10 bases between. The CDR3 runs to 15 residues. The CDR3 DNA is TGTGCCAGCTCACCTCGGGGTATAAGCAATCAGCCCCAGCATTTT. Protein product: CASSPRGISNQPQHF.

The chain has TRBV21-1 and TRBJ2-7; the table's D call, TRBD2, has no DNA check behind it. TRBV21-1 constitutes a pseudogene. The CDR3 has 15 amino acids. Here the CDR3 DNA reads TGTGCCACCTGGTTGGGTAGCGTAAGAATATACGAGCAGTACTTC. Its protein is CATWLGSVRIYEQYF.

The chain links TRBV30 to TRBJ2-5; weak D call: TRBD1 (6 bases). This CDR3 region has 13 residues. Germline V lookup: CDR1 GTSNPN, CDR2 SVGIG (reference sequence). Trimming pared 2 bases from V and 4 bases from J, leaving 11 bases between. CDR3 sequence reads: CAWSRGQIETQYF. The CDR3 DNA reads as TGTGCCTGGAGTAGAGGACAGATAGAGACCCAGTACTTC.

This chain uses TRBV11-2 with TRBJ2-3, with TRBD2 matching 12 bases. With V trimmed by 6 bases and J by 0 bases, 13 bases remained unmatched. The CDR3 runs 19 residues. The germline V gene encodes CDR1 SGHAT and CDR2 FQNNGV. CDR3 coding DNA: TGTGCCAGCAGTTCTCTGAGGCTAGCGGGAGGGGCTAGCACAGATACGCAGTATTTT. Translated, it gives CASSSLRLAGGASTDTQYF. Full variable domain (remainder filled in from reference TRBV11-2 and TRBJ2-3): EAGVAQSPRYKIIEKRQSVAFWCNPISGHATLYWYQQILGQGPKLLIQFQNNGVVDDSQLPKDRFSAERLKGVDSTLKIQPAKLEDSAVYLCASSSLRLAGGASTDTQYFGPGTRLTVL.

V and J are TRBV7-2 and TRBJ2-7, with D possibly matching TRBD2 (5 bases). V shed 4 bases and J shed 3 bases, with 19 bases lying between them. CDR3 size: 16 residues. CDR1 is SGHTA, CDR2 FQGNSA, per germline. CDR3 amino acids: CASSSVPASGFYEQYF. CDR3 nucleotide sequence: TGTGCCAGCAGCTCGGTTCCGGCAAGCGGTTTCTACGAGCAGTACTTC.

The chain employs TRBV5-1 and TRBJ2-7; D call uncertain. The CDR3 spans 13 residues. The V and J ends lost 0 bases and 4 bases respectively, with 8 bases between them. Germline V gene lookup returns CDR1 SGHRS and CDR2 YFSETQ. The CDR3 nucleotides are TGCGCCAGCAGCTTGGGCAGAAGTTACGAGCAGTACTTC. This gives the protein CASSLGRSYEQYF.

The chain couples TRBV5-5 to TRBJ1-4; D gene ambiguous. The V gene lost 0 bases and the J gene lost 8 bases, with 14 bases spanning the gap. Germline CDR1 is SGHKS and CDR2 is YYEKEE (reference sequence). The CDR3 contains 15 residues. Here the CDR3 reads CASSLAEWAGEKLFF. Written as DNA, the CDR3 is TGTGCCAGCAGCTTGGCCGAGTGGGCGGGCGAAAAACTGTTTTTT.

V is TRBV5-1 and J is TRBJ2-7; 9 bases map to TRBD1. Germline V gives CDR1 SGHRS, CDR2 YFSETQ. With 4 bases clipped from V and 5 bases from J, the junction kept 7 bases outside the gene matches. This CDR3 is 14 amino acids long. CDR3 nucleotides: TGCGCCAGCAGCCTTGGGACAGGGTACCACGAGCAGTACTTC. This sequence encodes CASSLGTGYHEQYF.

This rearrangement joins TRBV11-2 to TRBJ2-3; no firm D call. V was shortened by 4 bases and J by 7 bases, with 12 bases between the two germline ends. Germline CDR1 reads SGHAT; CDR2 reads FQNNGV. The CDR3 spans 13 residues. CDR3 residues: CASSSVIRNTQYF. The CDR3 bases are TGTGCCAGCAGCTCGGTCATCAGGAATACGCAGTATTTT.